The present TCR beta chain was sequenced within a study of radiotherapy plus CTLA-4 blockade in lung cancer. Study background: Objective responses were observed in around a sixth of patients, and disease control was achieved by approximately 34%. Study-wide points: An expansion of tumor-derived TCR clones occurred in blood after radiotherapy plus ipilimumab.

This clone came up a few times. What it recognizes is unknown. Only in-frame clones appear in the TCRdb table, and some are missing; sequencing was by immunoSEQ multiplex PCR. The sample consists of tens of thousands of clones, around 78% of them appearing once. The CDR3 length is 11 residues. Trimming took 6 bases from V and 6 from J, leaving 8 bases between them. Germline values: CDR1 MDHEN, CDR2 SYDVKM. Sequencing used peripheral blood, obtained from a patient treated with radiotherapy plus ipilimumab. The rearrangement links TRBV28 to TRBJ1-2, with unresolved D. This TCR was recovered from a human donor with non-small cell lung cancer who had a partial response to radiotherapy plus ipilimumab. Some clones in this sample may be carry-over from other donors' samples. CDR3 DNA sequence: TGTGCCAGCAGCCAGTTCCATGGCTACACCTTC. Translating it yields CASSQFHGYTF.